This passage covers 5 T cell receptor beta chains from one sample sequenced in a study of blood T cell repertoires in COVID-19. Libraries were prepared by immunoSEQ multiplex PCR; TCRdb keeps only in-frame clonotypes and omits some of them. This repertoire shows about 210,000 clones, almost 85% found once; its top ten account for roughly 7.6%. Source material: peripheral blood. The receptors come from a woman between 45 and 65 years old with active or convalescent COVID-19.

The chain links TRBV12-3 or TRBV12-4 to TRBJ1-2, with D perhaps matching TRBD1 (5 bases). V dropped 4 bases and J dropped 7 bases, with 13 bases sitting between them. CDR3 length: 13 residues. This CDR3 is CASSWGQGSGYTF. CDR3 DNA: TGTGCCAGCAGTTGGGGTCAGGGTTCTGGCTACACCTTC.

This clone was detected only a few times. The V gene is TRBV7-2, the J gene TRBJ2-7; D gene uncertain. The V end was cut by 1 base, the J end by 0 bases, with 10 bases between. The CDR3 length is 15 residues. CDR1 is SGHTA and CDR2 is FQGNSA in the germline V gene. The CDR3 coding sequence is TGTGCCAGCAGCTTAGGACACCCCAGCTCCTACGAGCAGTACTTC. Protein sequence: CASSLGHPSSYEQYF.

V and J are TRBV7-6 and TRBJ1-1, with TRBD1 identical over 7 bases. CDR3 size: 16 residues. V trimming: 1 base; J trimming: 0 bases; junction bases outside the gene matches: 5. Germline assignment: CDR1 SGHVS and CDR2 FNYEAQ. CDR3 region: CASSLGPGGMNTEAFF. The CDR3 DNA sequence: TGTGCCAGCAGCTTAGGCCCAGGGGGGATGAACACTGAAGCTTTCTTT.

The genes are TRBV9 and TRBJ2-2; 8 bases align to TRBD1. The germline CDR1 and CDR2 sequences are SGDLS and YYNGEE. The V segment lost 2 bases and the J segment 3 bases; nucleotides outside the gene matches: 3. CDR3 length: 15 residues. CDR3 sequence (DNA): TGTGCCAGCAGCGTGCAGGGGGCCTACACCGGGGAGCTGTTTTTT. Translated: CASSVQGAYTGELFF.

V and J are TRBV6-5 and TRBJ1-2; D is ambiguous. CDR3 length: 11 residues. Germline values: CDR1 MNHEY, CDR2 SVGAGI. Trimming took 5 bases from V and 7 from J, leaving 8 bases between them. CDR3 region: CASSHDSGYTF. Here the CDR3 DNA reads TGTGCCAGCAGTCACGATAGTGGCTACACCTTC.